This is a list of T cell receptor beta chains from one sample in a study of vaccination and CD4 T cells after COVID-19. TCRdb reprocessed the PCR reads via MiXCR and lists one record per CDR3 protein. Of more than 13,000 distinct CDR3 sequences listed, under 25% are singletons. The antigens of these receptors remain unknown. Sequenced material: cultured CD4+ T cells from blood. These receptors originate from a human donor with COVID-19. Both conserved end residues are part of each CDR3. The D gene is left open where the match is weak. Clone size is given for some rows only: seen once, a few or many times, or a class if the clone is expanded.

CDR3aa,j_gene,v_gene,d_gene,abundance
CSAEAQNEQFF,TRBJ2-1,TRBV20-1,.,few
CASTIIGQGSTGELFF,TRBJ2-2,TRBV6-1,TRBD1,few
CASSPDRGGYTF,TRBJ1-2,TRBV18,TRBD1,.
CASSFSSVVVEQYF,TRBJ2-7,TRBV5-8,.,.
CASSSAGGLNTEAFF,TRBJ1-1,TRBV7-2,.,few
CASSWGAISGANVLTF,TRBJ2-6,TRBV5-8,.,.
CASSSQGTNEQFF,TRBJ2-1,TRBV5-1,.,.
CASSYGDRAESPLHF,TRBJ1-6,TRBV5-1,TRBD1,.
CSVGQGANQPQHF,TRBJ1-5,TRBV29-1,TRBD1,few
CASSEGTSGGNEQFF,TRBJ2-1,TRBV6-4,TRBD2,.
CSARDSRGPWEGYTF,TRBJ1-2,TRBV20-1,TRBD1,few
CASGWDRGSTEAFF,TRBJ1-1,TRBV28,TRBD1,few